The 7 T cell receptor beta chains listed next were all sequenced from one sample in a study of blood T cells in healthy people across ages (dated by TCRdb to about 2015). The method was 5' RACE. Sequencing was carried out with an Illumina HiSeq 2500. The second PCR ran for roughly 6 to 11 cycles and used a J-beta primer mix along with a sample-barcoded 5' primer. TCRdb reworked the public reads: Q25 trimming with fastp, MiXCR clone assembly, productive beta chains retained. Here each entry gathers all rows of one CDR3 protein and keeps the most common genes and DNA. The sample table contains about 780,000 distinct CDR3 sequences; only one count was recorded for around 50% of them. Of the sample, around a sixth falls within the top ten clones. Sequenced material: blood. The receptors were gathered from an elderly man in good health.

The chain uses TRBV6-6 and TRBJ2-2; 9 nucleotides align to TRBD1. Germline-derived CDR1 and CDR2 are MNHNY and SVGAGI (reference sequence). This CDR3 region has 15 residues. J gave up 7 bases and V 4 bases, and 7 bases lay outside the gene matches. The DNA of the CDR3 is TGTGCCAGCAGTTTGTTACAGGGGGCGAGCGGGGAGCTGTTTTTT. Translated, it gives CASSLLQGASGELFF.

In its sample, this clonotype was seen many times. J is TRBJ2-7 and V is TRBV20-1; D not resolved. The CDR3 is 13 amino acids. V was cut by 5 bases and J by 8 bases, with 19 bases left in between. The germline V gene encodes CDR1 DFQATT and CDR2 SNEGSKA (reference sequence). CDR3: CSALTSRLDQQYF. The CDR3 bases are TGCAGTGCTCTTACCTCCCGACTCGACCAGCAGTACTTC.

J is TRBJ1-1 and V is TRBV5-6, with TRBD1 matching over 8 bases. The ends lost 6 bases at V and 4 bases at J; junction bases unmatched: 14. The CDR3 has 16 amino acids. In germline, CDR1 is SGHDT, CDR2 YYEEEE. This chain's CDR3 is CASTRRTGPLTTEAFF. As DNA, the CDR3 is TGTGCCAGCACGCGGCGGACAGGGCCCCTTACCACTGAAGCTTTCTTT.

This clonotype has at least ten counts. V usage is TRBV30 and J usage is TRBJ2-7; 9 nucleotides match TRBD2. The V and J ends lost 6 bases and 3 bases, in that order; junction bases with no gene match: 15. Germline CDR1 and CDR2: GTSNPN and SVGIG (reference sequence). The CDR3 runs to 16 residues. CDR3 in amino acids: CACLGLSGSNDYEQYF. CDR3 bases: TGTGCCTGCCTGGGGCTTAGCGGGAGTAATGACTACGAGCAGTACTTC. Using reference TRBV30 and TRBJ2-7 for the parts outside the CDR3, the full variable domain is SQTIHQWPATLVQPVGSPLSLECTVEGTSNPNLYWYRQAAGRGLQLLFYSVGIGQISSEVPQNLSASRPQDRQFILSSKKLLLSDSGFYLCACLGLSGSNDYEQYFGPGTRLTVT.

The CDR3 here is CSVVWGATNEKLFF. The CDR3 DNA reads TGCAGCGTTGTTTGGGGAGCAACTAATGAAAAACTGTTTTTT. V usage is TRBV29-1 and J usage is TRBJ1-4; D not certain. Per the germline V gene, CDR1 is SQVTM and CDR2 is ANQGSEA. The V and J ends lost 4 bases and 0 bases respectively, with 9 bases between them. There are 14 residues in the CDR3.

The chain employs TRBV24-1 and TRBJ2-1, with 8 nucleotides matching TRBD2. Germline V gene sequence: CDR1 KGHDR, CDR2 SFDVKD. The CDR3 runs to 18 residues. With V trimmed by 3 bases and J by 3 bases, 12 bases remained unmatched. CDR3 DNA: TGTGCCACCAGTGATCCGGACCCCGGGACTAGTGTCTACAATGAGCAGTTCTTC. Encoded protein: CATSDPDPGTSVYNEQFF.

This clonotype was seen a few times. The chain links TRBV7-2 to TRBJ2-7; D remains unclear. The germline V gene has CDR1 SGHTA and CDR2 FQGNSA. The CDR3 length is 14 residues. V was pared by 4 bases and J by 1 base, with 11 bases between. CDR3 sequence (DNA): TGTGCCAGCAGCTCACCATTCCGATCCTACGAGCAGTACTTC. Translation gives CASSSPFRSYEQYF. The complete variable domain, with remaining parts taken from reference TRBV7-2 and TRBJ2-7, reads GAGVSQSPSNKVTEKGKDVELRCDPISGHTALYWYRQSLGQGLEFLIYFQGNSAPDKSGLPSDRFSAERTGGSVSTLTIQRTQQEDSAVYLCASSSPFRSYEQYFGPGTRLTVT.